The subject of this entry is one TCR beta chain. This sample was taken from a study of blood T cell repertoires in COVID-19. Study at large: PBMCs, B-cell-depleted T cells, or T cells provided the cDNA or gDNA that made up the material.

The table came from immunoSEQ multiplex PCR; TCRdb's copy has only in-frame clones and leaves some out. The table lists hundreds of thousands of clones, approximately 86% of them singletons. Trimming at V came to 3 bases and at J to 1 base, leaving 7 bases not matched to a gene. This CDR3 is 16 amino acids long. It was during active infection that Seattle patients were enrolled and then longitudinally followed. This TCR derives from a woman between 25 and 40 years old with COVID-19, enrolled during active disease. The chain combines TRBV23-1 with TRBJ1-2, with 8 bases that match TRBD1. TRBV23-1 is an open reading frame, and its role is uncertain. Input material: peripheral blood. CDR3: CASSQFRDRGNYGYTF. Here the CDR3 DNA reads TGCGCCAGCAGTCAGTTTCGAGACAGGGGTAACTATGGCTACACCTTC.